This T cell receptor (beta chain) was observed in a study of low-dose radiotherapy and immunotherapy resistance in tumors (dated by TCRdb to 2021 to 2024). In terms of the full investigation: In Cohort 1, each fraction delivered 0.5 Gy every 2 weeks, and the prescribed total PTV dose was 6.5 Gy. Nivolumab and ipilimumab were both given intravenously, with nivolumab at a 240 mg flat dose every two weeks and ipilimumab at 1 mg/kg every six weeks. Trial participants were not randomized into treatment groups. Starting on cycle 1 day 1, patients took 300 mg of aspirin by mouth once daily for four cycles. Cyclophosphamide 200 mg/m2 was given intravenously every two weeks, one day before each radiation and immunotherapy administration. Eight patients were included in the translational analysis, namely three from the first dose cohort plus the first five from the second dose cohort. In Cohort 2, 1 Gy per fraction was delivered every two weeks, for a total of 13 Gy over 26 weeks.

Points on this clonotype: No cognate antigen has been identified for it. Nothing much larger sits one base from this clone, and base qualities are not available.

First-strand cDNA was synthesized using Superscript III and a set of TRAV- and TRBV-specific primers, so that both TCRalpha and TCRbeta chains were covered. TCRs were amplified with Phusion for around 19 PCR cycles, with a constant-region primer paired with the adapter attached to the V primers. Amplification of the isolated mRNA was done with the MessageAmp II aRNA Amplification Kit, which involved a roughly 15-hour in vitro transcription at 37 degrees C. mRNA for TCR sequencing was isolated with the Dynabeads mRNA DIRECT Purification Kit. Indexed Illumina adapters were added in a second Phusion PCR of roughly 25 cycles, after which AMPure XP beads were used to purify the products. As for the original processing: Custom Perl scripts were used to pool TCR sequences that encoded the same protein, to remove out-of-frame sequences, and to calculate the abundance of each clonotype. Any TCR sequence supported by only a single read was excluded from analysis. Shannon entropy, Gini index, clonality, richness, and the frequency of TCRs shared between repertoires were included as repertoire metrics. TCRdb's own reprocessing of the public reads used fastp at Q25 and MiXCR and kept productive beta chains. Here each entry gathers all rows of one CDR3 protein and keeps the most common genes and DNA. TCRdb's processing, not the authors', yielded these V and J calls. In this sample the table shows more than 12,000 distinct CDR3 sequences, approximately 50% of which occur a single time. Jointly, the top ten make up around 3.8% of the sample.

The donors came from RACIN, which was a single-arm phase I dose-escalation trial that paired nivolumab and ipilimumab with aspirin, low-dose cyclophosphamide and low-dose radiotherapy. Eligible patients had advanced, TIL-negative solid tumors. V drops 3 bases and J drops 3 bases, leaving 10 bases in between. The CDR3, cysteine through phenylalanine, is 14 amino acids long. Solely the CDR3 DNA is kept, with 42 bases framed from the first base. CDR1 and CDR2 are read off the germline V gene as KGHSH and LQKENI. The receptor chain draws on TRBV18 and TRBJ2-3; the D gene is not confidently resolved. The origin of this receptor is a human donor with advanced metastatic prostate, ovarian, gallbladder or colorectal cancer (not recorded which). This table probably holds off-target reads from a library built for another chain. The CDR3 reads CASSPPALTDTQYF. The nucleotide sequence reads as follows: TGTGCCAGCTCACCGCCCGCCTTAACAGATACGCAGTATTTT.